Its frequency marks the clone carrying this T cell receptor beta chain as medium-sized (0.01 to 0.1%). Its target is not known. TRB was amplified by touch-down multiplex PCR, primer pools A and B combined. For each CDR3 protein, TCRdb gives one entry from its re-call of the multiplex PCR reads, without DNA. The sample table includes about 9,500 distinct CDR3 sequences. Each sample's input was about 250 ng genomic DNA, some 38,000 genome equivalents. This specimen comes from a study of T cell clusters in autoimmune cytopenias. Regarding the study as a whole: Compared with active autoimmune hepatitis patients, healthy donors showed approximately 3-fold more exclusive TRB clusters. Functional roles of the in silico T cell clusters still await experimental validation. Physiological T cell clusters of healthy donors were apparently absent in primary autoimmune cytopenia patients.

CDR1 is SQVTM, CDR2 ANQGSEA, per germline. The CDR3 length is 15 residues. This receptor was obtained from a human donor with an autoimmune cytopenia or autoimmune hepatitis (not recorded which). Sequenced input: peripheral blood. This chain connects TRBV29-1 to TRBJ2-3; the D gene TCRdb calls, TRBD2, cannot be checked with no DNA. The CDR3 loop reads CSVVPTSGGTDTQYF.